The TCR beta chain under discussion was sequenced for a study of CD8 T cells in Susac syndrome. Bulk CD8+ and CD4+ cells came from magnetic negative isolation; CD8+ TEMRA by FACS. Random hexamers were used to reverse transcribe about 0.5 to 1 ug of RNA. By means of immunoSEQ multiplex PCR, TCR beta CDR3 spanning 54 Vbeta and 13 Jbeta underwent amplification. MiXCR was run by TCRdb on the immunoSEQ multiplex PCR reads, yielding one entry per CDR3 protein. The table lists around 230,000 distinct CDR3 sequences, 95% of them singletons. In germline, CDR1 is LNHDA, CDR2 SQIVND (reference sequence). The CDR3 has 11 amino acids. J was trimmed by 13 bases and V by 4 bases; bases with no gene match: 4.

The clonotype originates from a human donor with multiple sclerosis. This sequence joins TRBV19 and TRBJ2-1; 7 bases align to TRBD2. The sample comprised CD4+ T cells from PBMCs. The CDR3 protein is CASSTSGKQFF. CDR3 coding DNA: TGTGCCAGTAGTACTAGCGGCAAACAGTTCTTC.